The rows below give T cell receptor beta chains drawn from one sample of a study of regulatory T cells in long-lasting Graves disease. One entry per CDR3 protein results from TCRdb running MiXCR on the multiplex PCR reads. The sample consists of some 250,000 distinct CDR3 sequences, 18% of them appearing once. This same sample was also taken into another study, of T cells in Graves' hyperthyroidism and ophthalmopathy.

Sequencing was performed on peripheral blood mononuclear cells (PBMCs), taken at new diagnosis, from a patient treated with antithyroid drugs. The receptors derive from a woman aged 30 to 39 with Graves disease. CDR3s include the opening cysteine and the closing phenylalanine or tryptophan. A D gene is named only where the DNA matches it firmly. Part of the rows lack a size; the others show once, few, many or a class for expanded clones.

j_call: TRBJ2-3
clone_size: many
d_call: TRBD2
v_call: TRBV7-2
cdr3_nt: TGTGCCAGCAGCTTAGTGCCTAGCGGGGGGGCACAGGCAGATACGCAGTATTTT
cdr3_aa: CASSLVPSGGAQADTQYF

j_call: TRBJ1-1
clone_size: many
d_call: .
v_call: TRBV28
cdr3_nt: TGTGCCAGCAGTCTCCCGGGGGGTAACACTGAAGCTTTCTTT
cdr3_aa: CASSLPGGNTEAFF

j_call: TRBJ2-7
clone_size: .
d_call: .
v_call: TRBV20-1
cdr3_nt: TGCAGTGCCCTGACCGGGACCCCCTACGAGCAGTACTTC
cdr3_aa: CSALTGTPYEQYF

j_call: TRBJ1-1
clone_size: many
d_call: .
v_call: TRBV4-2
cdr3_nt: TGTGCCAGCAGCCAAGGGGAGGGGTCGGGGACTGAAGCTTTCTTT
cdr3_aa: CASSQGEGSGTEAFF

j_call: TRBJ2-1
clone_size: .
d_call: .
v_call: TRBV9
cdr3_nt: TGTGCCAGCAGCGGCGGGACACCGCTCAATGAGCAGTCCTTC
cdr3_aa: CASSGGTPLNEQSF

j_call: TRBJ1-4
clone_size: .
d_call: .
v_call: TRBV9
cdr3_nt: TGTGCCAGCAGCGAGGAACTGGGTCGTGAAAAACTGTTTTTT
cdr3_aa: CASSEELGREKLFF

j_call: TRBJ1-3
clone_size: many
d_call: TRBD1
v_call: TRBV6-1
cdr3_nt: TGTGCCAGCAGTAGACTCCGGGACAGGGGGTCCGGCTCTGGAAACACCATATATTTT
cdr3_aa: CASSRLRDRGSGSGNTIYF

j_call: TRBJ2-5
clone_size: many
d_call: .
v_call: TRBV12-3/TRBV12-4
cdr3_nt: TGTGCCAGCAGCCCACAAGGGGCCCCTCAAGAGACCCAGTACTTC
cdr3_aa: CASSPQGAPQETQYF

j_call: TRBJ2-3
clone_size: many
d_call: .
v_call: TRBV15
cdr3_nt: TGTGCCACCAGCAGAGATAGGGTTAGCGTCGATACGCAGTATTTT
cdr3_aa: CATSRDRVSVDTQYF

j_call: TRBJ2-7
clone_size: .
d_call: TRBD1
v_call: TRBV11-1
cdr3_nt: TGTGCCAGCAGCTTAGTACAGGGGGTAGTCGAGCAGTACTTC
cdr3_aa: CASSLVQGVVEQYF

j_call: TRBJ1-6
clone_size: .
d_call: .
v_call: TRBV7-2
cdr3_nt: TGTGCCAGCAGCTTAGGGAGGGGGTACTCCTATAATTCACCCCTCCACTTT
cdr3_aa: CASSLGRGYSYNSPLHF

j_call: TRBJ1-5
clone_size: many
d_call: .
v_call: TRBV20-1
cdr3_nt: TGCAGTGCTAGAGATACAGCCCTCACCAATCAGCCCCAGCATTTT
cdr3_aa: CSARDTALTNQPQHF

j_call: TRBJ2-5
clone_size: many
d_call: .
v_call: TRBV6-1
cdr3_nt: TGTGCCAGCAGTCGGGACAGCGGGAAGACCCAGTACTTC
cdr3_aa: CASSRDSGKTQYF

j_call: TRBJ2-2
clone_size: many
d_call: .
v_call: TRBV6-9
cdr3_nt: TGTGCCAGCAGTTATGGGGACGGGGAGCTGTTTTTT
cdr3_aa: CASSYGDGELFF

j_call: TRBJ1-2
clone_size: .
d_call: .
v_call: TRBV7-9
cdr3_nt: TGTGCCAGCAGCTTGCCAGGGGCCGATGGCTACACCTTC
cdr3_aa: CASSLPGADGYTF

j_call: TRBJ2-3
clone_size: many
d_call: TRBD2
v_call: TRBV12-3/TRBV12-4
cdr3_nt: TGTGCCAGCAGTCCCCTCCTAGCGGGGGGCCTTGAGCCAGATACGCAGTATTTT
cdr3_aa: CASSPLLAGGLEPDTQYF

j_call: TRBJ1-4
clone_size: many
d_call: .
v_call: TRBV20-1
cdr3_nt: TGCAGTGCTAGAGAAACCCCCAACAGGGTTGCTAATGAAAAACTGTTTTTT
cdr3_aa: CSARETPNRVANEKLFF

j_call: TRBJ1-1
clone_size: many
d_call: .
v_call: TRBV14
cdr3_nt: TGTGCCAGCGGCAGGCAAAGAGGCAACACTGAAGCTTTCTTT
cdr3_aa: CASGRQRGNTEAFF

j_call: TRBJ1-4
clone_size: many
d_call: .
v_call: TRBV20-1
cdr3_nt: TGCAGTGCTAGCTCTGGGGCAACTAATGAAAAACTGTTTTTT
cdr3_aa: CSASSGATNEKLFF

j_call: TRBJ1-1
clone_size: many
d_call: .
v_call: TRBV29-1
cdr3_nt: TGCAGCGTTGCGCCGGGGGGCCCAACTGAAGCTTTCTTT
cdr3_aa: CSVAPGGPTEAFF